This TCR beta chain appears in the sequencing data of a study of T cell responses to AZD1222 COVID-19 vaccine. The data were produced by immunoSEQ multiplex PCR, yet TCRdb's version contains in-frame clones alone and is incomplete. The data show roughly 80,000 clones, about nine tenths seen once. Study-level findings and limits: Spike-specific TCR breadth and depth went up after people got two AZD1222 doses.

The CDR3 length is 14 residues. V dropped 4 bases and J dropped 4; count of bases not matched to a gene: 4. Germline V gives CDR1 LNHDA, CDR2 SQIVND (reference sequence). This clone has just one count. What it binds is not known. This chain joins TRBV19 and TRBJ2-3; 8 nucleotides match TRBD1. The receptor's source is an adult in good health. Sequenced material: peripheral blood, taken on day 0 of MenACWY control vaccination. CDR3 sequence reads: CASSNGQGPDTQYF. Here the CDR3 DNA reads TGTGCCAGTAGTAACGGACAGGGACCAGATACGCAGTATTTT.